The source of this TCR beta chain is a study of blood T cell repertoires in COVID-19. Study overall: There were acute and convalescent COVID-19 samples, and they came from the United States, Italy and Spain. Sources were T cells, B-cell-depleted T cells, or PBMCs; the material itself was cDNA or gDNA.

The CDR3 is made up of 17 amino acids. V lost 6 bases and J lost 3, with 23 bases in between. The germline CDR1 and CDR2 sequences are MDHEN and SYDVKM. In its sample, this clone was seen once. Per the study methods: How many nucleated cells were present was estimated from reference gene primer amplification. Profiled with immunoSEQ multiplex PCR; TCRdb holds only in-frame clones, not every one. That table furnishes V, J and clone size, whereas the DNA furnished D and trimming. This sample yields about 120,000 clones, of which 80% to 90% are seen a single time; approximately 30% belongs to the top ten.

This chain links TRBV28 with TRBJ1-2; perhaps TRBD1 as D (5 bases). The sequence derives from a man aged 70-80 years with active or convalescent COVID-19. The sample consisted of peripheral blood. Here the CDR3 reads CASSPGGGNPRDYGYTF. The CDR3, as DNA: TGTGCCAGCAGCCCCGGGGGGGGAAATCCTAGGGACTATGGCTACACCTTC.